This TCR beta chain was recovered during a study of cytomegalovirus exposure and HLA in healthy donors. Study-wide results and limits: A later analysis found common viral pathogens apparently linked to several of the most significant clusters.

CDR3 length: 16 residues. Trimming removed 2 bases from V and 3 bases from J, with 17 bases in between. Looked up from germline, CDR1 is KGHSH and CDR2 is LQKENI. On this clone: Its antigen remains unknown.

The PCR was carried out with 60 Vbeta primers and 13 Jbeta primers. Libraries were prepared by immunoSEQ multiplex PCR; TCRdb keeps only in-frame clonotypes and omits some of them. The sample has more than 100,000 clones, around 80% seen once. This TCR was sampled from a female donor in good health and CMV-seropositive. The rearrangement joins TRBV18 to TRBJ2-7; perhaps TRBD1 as D (5 bases). Sequences were obtained from PBMCs. This CDR3 is CASSPSTVVVGYEQYF. CDR3 nucleotides: TGTGCCAGCTCACCATCGACAGTGGTAGTCGGCTACGAGCAGTACTTC.